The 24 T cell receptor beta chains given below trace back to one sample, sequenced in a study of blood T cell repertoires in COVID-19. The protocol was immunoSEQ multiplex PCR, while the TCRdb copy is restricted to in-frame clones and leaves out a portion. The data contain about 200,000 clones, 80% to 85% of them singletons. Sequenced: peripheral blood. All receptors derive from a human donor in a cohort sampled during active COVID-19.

The CDR3 DNA follows: TGCGCCAGCAGTAACACTAACCAAGAGACCCAGTACTTC. Translation gives CASSNTNQETQYF. The chain is built from TRBV5-1 and TRBJ2-5; D is ambiguous. The CDR3 contains 13 residues. Germline CDR1 is SGHRS and CDR2 is YFSETQ. V was shortened by 5 bases and J by 0 bases, with 8 bases between the two germline ends.

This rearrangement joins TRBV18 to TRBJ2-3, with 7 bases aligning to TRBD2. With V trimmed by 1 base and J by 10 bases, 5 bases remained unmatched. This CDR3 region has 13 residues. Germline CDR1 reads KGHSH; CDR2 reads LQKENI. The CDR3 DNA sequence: TGTGCCAGCTCACCACAACGGGAGGTTGCGCAGTATTTT. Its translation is CASSPQREVAQYF.

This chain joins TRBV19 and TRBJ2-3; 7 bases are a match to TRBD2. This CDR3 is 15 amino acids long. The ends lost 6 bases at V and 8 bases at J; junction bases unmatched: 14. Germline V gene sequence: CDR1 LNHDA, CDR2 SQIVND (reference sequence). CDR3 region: CASSHTQGGQRTQYF. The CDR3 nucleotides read TGTGCCAGTAGCCATACCCAGGGAGGGCAACGTACGCAGTATTTT.

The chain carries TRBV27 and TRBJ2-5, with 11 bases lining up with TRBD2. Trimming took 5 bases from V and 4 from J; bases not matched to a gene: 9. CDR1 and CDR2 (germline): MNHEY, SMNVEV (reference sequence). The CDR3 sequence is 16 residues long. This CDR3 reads CASSQTLAGEGETQYF. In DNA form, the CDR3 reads TGTGCCAGCAGTCAGACACTAGCGGGAGAGGGAGAGACCCAGTACTTC.

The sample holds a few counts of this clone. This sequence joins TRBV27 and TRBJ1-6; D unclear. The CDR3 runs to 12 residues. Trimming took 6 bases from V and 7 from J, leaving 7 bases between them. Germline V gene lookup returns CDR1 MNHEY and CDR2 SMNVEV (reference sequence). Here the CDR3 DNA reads TGTGCCAGCAGGAGTGTCAATTCACCCCTCCACTTT. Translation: CASRSVNSPLHF.

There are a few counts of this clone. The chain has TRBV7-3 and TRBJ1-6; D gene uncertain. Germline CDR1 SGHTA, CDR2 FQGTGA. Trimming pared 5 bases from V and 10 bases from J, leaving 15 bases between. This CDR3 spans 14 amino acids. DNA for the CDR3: TGTGCCAGCAGCCTCGGAGTTCCAAACTCACCCCTCCACTTT. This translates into CASSLGVPNSPLHF.

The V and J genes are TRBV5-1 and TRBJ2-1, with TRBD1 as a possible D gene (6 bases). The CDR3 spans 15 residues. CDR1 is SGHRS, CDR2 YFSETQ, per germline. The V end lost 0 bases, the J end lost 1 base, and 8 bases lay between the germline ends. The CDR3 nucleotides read TGCGCCAGCAGCTTGGTGGACAGATCCTACAATGAGCAGTTCTTC. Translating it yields CASSLVDRSYNEQFF.

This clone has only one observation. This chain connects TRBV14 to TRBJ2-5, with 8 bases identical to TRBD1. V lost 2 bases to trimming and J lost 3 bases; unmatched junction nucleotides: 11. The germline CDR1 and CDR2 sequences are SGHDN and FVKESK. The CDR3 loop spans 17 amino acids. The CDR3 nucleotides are TGTGCCAGCAGCCAACCACTCCGGGACAGGACAAAAGAGACCCAGTACTTC. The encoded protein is CASSQPLRDRTKETQYF.

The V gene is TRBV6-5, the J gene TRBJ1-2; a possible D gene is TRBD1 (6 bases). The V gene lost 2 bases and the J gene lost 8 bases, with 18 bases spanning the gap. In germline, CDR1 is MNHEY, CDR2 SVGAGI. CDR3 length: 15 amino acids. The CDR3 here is CASSYRAAGEIGYTF. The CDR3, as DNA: TGTGCCAGCAGTTACCGGGCCGCAGGGGAGATCGGCTACACCTTC.

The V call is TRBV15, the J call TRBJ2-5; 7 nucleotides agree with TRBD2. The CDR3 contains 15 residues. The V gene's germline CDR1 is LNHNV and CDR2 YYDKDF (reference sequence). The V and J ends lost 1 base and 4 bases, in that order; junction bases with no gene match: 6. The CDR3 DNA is TGTGCCACCAGCAGAGGGAACGGGGAGGGAGAGACCCAGTACTTC. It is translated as CATSRGNGEGETQYF.

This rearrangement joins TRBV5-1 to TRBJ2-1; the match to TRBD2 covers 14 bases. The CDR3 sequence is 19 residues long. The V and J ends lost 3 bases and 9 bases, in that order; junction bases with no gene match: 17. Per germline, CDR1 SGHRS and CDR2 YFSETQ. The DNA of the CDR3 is TGCGCCAGCAGCTCAAAATTTTTCCCGGGACTAGCGGGAGTAGGTGAGCAGTTCTTC. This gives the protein CASSSKFFPGLAGVGEQFF.

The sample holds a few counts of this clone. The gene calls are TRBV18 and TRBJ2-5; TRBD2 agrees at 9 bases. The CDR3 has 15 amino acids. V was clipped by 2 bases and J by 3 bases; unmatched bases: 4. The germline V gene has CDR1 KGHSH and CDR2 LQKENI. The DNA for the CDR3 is TGTGCCAGCTCACCAGCGGCGGGAGGGGAAGAGACCCAGTACTTC. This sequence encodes CASSPAAGGEETQYF.

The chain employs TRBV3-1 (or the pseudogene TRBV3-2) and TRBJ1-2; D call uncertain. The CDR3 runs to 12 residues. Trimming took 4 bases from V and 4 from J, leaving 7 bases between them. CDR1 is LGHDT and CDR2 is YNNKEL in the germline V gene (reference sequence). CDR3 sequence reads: CASSPNSYGYTF. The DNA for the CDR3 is TGTGCCAGCAGCCCAAATAGCTATGGCTACACCTTC.

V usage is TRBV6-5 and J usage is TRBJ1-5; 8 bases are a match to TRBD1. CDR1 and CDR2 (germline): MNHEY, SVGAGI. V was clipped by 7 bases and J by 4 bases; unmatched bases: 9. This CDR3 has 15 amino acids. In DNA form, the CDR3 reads TGTGCCAGCAATGGACAGGGATTGCGGAATCAGCCCCAGCATTTT. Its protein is CASNGQGLRNQPQHF.

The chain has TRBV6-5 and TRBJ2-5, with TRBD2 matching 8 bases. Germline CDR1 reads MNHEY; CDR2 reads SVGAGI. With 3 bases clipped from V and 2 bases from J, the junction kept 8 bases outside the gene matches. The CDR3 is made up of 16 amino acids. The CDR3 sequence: CASSYLAGLGQETQYF. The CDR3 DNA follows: TGTGCCAGCAGTTATCTGGCGGGACTAGGGCAAGAGACCCAGTACTTC.

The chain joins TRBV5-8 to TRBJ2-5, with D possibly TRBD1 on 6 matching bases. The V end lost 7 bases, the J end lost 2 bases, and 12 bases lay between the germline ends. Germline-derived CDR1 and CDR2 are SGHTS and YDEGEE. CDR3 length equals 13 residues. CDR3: CASLRRGQETQYF. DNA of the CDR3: TGTGCCAGCTTGAGAAGGGGGCAAGAGACCCAGTACTTC.

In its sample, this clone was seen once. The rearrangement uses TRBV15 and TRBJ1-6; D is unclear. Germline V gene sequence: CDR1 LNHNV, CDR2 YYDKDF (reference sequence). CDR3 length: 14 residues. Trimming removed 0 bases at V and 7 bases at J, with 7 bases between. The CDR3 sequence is CATSRERSNSPLHF. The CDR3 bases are TGTGCCACCAGCAGAGAAAGAAGCAATTCACCCCTCCACTTT.

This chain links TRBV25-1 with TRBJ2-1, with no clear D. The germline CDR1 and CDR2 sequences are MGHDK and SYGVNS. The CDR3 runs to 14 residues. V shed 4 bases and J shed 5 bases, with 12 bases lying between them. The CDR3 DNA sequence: TGTGCCAGCAGTGGAGAGCGTACTCACAATGAGCAGTTCTTC. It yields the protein CASSGERTHNEQFF. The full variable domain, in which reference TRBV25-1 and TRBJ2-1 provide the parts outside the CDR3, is EADIYQTPRYLVIGTGKKITLECSQTMGHDKMYWYQQDPGMELHLIHYSYGVNSTEKGDLSSESTVSRIRTEHFPLTLESARPSHTSQYLCASSGERTHNEQFFGPGTRLTVL.

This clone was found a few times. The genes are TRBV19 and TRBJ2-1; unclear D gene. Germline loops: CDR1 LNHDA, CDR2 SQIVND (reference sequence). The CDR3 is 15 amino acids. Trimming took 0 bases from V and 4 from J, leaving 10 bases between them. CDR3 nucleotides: TGTGCCAGTAGTATAGATGGCGGAGCTTACAATGAGCAGTTCTTC. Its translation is CASSIDGGAYNEQFF. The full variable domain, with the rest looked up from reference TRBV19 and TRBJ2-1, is DGGITQSPKYLFRKEGQNVTLSCEQNLNHDAMYWYRQDPGQGLRLIYYSQIVNDFQKGDIAEGYSVSREKKESFPLTVTSAQKNPTAFYLCASSIDGGAYNEQFFGPGTRLTVL.

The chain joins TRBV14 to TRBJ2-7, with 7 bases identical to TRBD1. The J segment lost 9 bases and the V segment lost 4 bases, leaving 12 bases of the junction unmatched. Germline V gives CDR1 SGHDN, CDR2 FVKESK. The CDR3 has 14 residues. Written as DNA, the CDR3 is TGTGCCAGCAGCCTGATGACAGGGTTATCGGTGCAGTACTTC. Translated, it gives CASSLMTGLSVQYF.

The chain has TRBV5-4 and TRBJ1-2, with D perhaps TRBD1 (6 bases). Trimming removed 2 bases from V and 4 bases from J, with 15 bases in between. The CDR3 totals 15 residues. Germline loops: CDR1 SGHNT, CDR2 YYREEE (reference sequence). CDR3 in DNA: TGTGCCAGCAGCTTTGGGGGCCAAGAGGTCTATGGCTACACCTTC. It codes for CASSFGGQEVYGYTF.

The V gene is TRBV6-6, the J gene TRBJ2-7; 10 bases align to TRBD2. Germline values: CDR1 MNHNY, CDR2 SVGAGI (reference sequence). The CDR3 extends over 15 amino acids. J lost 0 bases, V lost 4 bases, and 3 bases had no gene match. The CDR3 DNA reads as TGTGCCAGCAGTTCGACTAGCGGGCACTCCTACGAGCAGTACTTC. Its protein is CASSSTSGHSYEQYF.

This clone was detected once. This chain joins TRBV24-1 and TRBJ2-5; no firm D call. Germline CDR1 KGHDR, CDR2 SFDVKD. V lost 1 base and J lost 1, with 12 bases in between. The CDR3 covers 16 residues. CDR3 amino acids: CATSDFSSLFQETQYF. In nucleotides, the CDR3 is TGTGCCACCAGTGATTTTAGTTCGCTTTTCCAAGAGACCCAGTACTTC.

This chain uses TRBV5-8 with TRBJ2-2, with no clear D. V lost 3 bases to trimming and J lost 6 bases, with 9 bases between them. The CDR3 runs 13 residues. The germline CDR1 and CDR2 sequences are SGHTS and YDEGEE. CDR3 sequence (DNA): TGTGCCAGCAGCTCAATACGGGCCGGGGAGCTGTTTTTT. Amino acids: CASSSIRAGELFF.